These 14 T cell receptor beta chains share one sample of origin, sequenced in a study of PD-1 blockade in classical Hodgkin lymphoma. Brentuximab vedotin exposure varied, and every patient relapsed after autologous stem cell transplantation. The table came from immunoSEQ multiplex PCR; TCRdb's copy has only in-frame clones and leaves some out. The sample lists about 28,000 clones; around 70% were seen once. The sample in question was peripheral blood mononuclear cells (PBMCs), obtained before the second cycle of nivolumab. These receptors were taken from a human donor with classical Hodgkin lymphoma.

This clone was counted once. The gene calls are TRBV1 and TRBJ1-1; the tabulated D call, TRBD1, remains unverified against the DNA. TRBV1 is an annotated pseudogene. The CDR3 extends over 18 amino acids. The CDR3 here is CTSSQATRQHRTNTEAFF. The CDR3 DNA reads TGCACCAGCAGCCAAGCAACCCGACAGCACCGAACGAACACTGAAGCTTTCTTT.

This chain links TRBV4-3 with TRBJ2-7; D ambiguous. The CDR3 is made up of 17 amino acids. V dropped 1 base and J dropped 0 bases, with 16 bases sitting between them. Germline V CDR1 and CDR2: LGHNA, YSLEER. The CDR3, as DNA: TGCGCCAGCAGCCAAGGAACTTTGACGGGCCGCTCCTACGAGCAGTACTTC. This sequence encodes CASSQGTLTGRSYEQYF.

The chain carries TRBV18 and TRBJ1-2; the D is unclear. Germline loops: CDR1 KGHSH, CDR2 LQKENI. The CDR3 runs 13 residues. V was pared by 1 base and J by 1 base, with 4 bases between. The CDR3 is CASSPQGNYGYTF. CDR3 bases: TGTGCCAGCTCACCACAGGGTAACTATGGCTACACCTTC.

The V and J genes are TRBV4-2 and TRBJ2-2; D tentatively fits TRBD1 or TRBD2 (6 bases each). The length of the CDR3 is 15 residues. The ends were cut back, 4 bases at V and 5 bases at J, with 14 bases in the middle. Germline CDR1 LGHNA, CDR2 YNFKEQ. The chain's CDR3 is CASSPPGGGTGELFF. Written as DNA, the CDR3 is TGTGCCAGCAGCCCTCCCGGGGGCGGGACCGGGGAGCTGTTTTTT.

This clone was recorded only once. V usage is TRBV19 and J usage is TRBJ1-2, with D perhaps TRBD1 (5 bases). Trimming removed 4 bases from V and 8 bases from J, with 11 bases in between. There are 12 residues in the CDR3. The germline gives CDR1 LNHDA, CDR2 SQIVND (reference sequence). In nucleotides, the CDR3 is TGTGCCAGTAGTACCCTCGGGGGGGGCTACACCTTC. Amino acid sequence: CASSTLGGGYTF.

V and J are TRBV10-3 and TRBJ2-3; TRBD1 matches 9 bases. Germline-derived CDR1 and CDR2 are ENHRY and SYGVKD. This CDR3 comprises 15 residues. After removal of 10 bases from V and 4 bases from J, the junction contained 12 bases not matched to a gene. The CDR3 reads CATTGGAGGADTQYF. CDR3 sequence (DNA): TGTGCCACGACAGGGGGGGCAGGGGGCGCAGATACGCAGTATTTT.

This clone was recorded a few times. CDR3 DNA: TGTGCCATCAAGGCAAGGACTAGCGGGGTTGTCACCGGGGAGCTGTTTTTT. Its protein is CAIKARTSGVVTGELFF. The chain uses TRBV10-3 and TRBJ2-2; 12 bases line up with TRBD2. The V gene's germline CDR1 is ENHRY and CDR2 SYGVKD. The CDR3 runs 17 residues. J gave up 4 bases and V 7 bases, and 10 bases lay outside the gene matches.

The rearrangement joins TRBV7-2 to TRBJ2-7, with 9 bases identical to TRBD2. This CDR3 has 16 amino acids. The ends lost 5 bases at V and 4 bases at J; junction bases unmatched: 12. Germline V gives CDR1 SGHTA, CDR2 FQGNSA. As DNA, the CDR3 is TGTGCCAGCAGCCCGTACTATAGCGGGAGTAGGTACGAGCAGTACTTC. Amino acid sequence: CASSPYYSGSRYEQYF.

This chain uses TRBV28 with TRBJ1-2, with 7 bases that match TRBD1. The CDR3 consists of 15 residues. V trimming: 2 bases; J trimming: 7 bases; junction bases outside the gene matches: 10. Germline CDR1 reads MDHEN; CDR2 reads SYDVKM. CDR3 amino acids: CASSLPQGGRSGYTF. As DNA, the CDR3 is TGTGCCAGCAGTTTACCTCAGGGGGGTCGGTCTGGCTACACCTTC.

This clone has more than one count but fewer than ten. The chain combines TRBV19 with TRBJ2-7; 9 bases align to TRBD2. The germline gives CDR1 LNHDA, CDR2 SQIVND (reference sequence). V was clipped by 5 bases and J by 4 bases; unmatched bases: 6. The CDR3 is 14 amino acids. The CDR3, as DNA: TGTGCCAGTAGTCTTAGCGGGAGTGGGTACGAGCAGTACTTC. This sequence encodes CASSLSGSGYEQYF.

The rearrangement links TRBV2 to TRBJ2-1, with 7 positions matching TRBD2. Germline V gene data show CDR1 as SNHLY and CDR2 as FYNNEI. V shed 1 base, J shed 7 bases, and the junction held 7 bases outside the gene matches. This CDR3 region has 15 residues. CDR3 bases: TGTGCCAGCAGTGAAGTGGGCGGGAGAGGGAATGAGCAGTTCTTC. Encoded protein: CASSEVGGRGNEQFF. The full variable domain, completed using reference TRBV2 and TRBJ2-1, is EPEVTQTPSHQVTQMGQEVILRCVPISNHLYFYWYRQILGQKVEFLVSFYNNEISEKSEIFDDQFSVERPDGSNFTLKIRSTKLEDSAMYFCASSEVGGRGNEQFFGPGTRLTVL.

A single count supports this clone. This chain connects TRBV6-5 to TRBJ2-7; D is unclear. CDR1 is MNHEY and CDR2 is SVGAGI in the germline V gene. The CDR3 length is 13 residues. The CDR3 loop is CAIGPDGAGEQYV. The DNA for the CDR3 is TGTGCTATCGGACCCGACGGTGCCGGCGAGCAGTACGTC.

The CDR3 loop is CASSLDSGGTEAFF. In nucleotides, the CDR3 is TGCGCCAGCAGCTTGGATTCGGGCGGTACTGAAGCTTTCTTT. The chain uses TRBV5-1 and TRBJ1-1; D is unresolved. V dropped 0 bases and J dropped 5 bases, with 11 bases sitting between them. The CDR3 length is 14 residues. The germline CDR1 and CDR2 sequences are SGHRS and YFSETQ.

This chain links TRBV7-2 with TRBJ2-2; 9 bases are a match to TRBD2. Germline CDR1 is SGHTA and CDR2 is FQGNSA. This CDR3 comprises 13 residues. J gave up 6 bases and V 5 bases, and 1 base lay outside the gene matches. CDR3 in amino acids: CASSRGGAGELFF. The CDR3 DNA reads as TGTGCCAGCAGCCGCGGGGGGGCCGGGGAGCTGTTTTTT.